The rows below give T cell receptor beta chains drawn from one sample of a study of T-cell memory formation after mild COVID-19. One entry per CDR3 protein results from TCRdb running MiXCR on the 5' RACE reads. Altogether 430,000 or so distinct CDR3 sequences are present, roughly 25% being singletons, with the ten largest covering about an eighth. Input material: PBMCs or a T cell subset sorted from them (not recorded which). The receptor set was obtained from an adult woman who had mild COVID-19 (a few samples of this study predate the infection). Cell type and time point are not known. The CDR3 runs from the conserved cysteine through the conserved F or W. Fields, in order: clone size, J gene, V gene, D gene, CDR3 DNA, CDR3 protein. D genes are given only for firm matches. Expanded clones get a size class; other rows say once, few or many, or leave the size out.

>few|TRBJ2-7|TRBV10-3|NA
TGTGCCATCAGTGAGCGGTACGGGACATACGAGCAGTACTTC
CAISERYGTYEQYF
>few|TRBJ2-5|TRBV5-1|NA
TGCGCCAGCAGCTTGGATGGCCTCGGGGGCCAAGAGACCCAGTACTTC
CASSLDGLGGQETQYF
>NA|TRBJ2-7|TRBV5-1|TRBD1
TGCGCCAGCACAGCACAGGGGCTAACCTACGAGCAGTACTTC
CASTAQGLTYEQYF
>NA|TRBJ1-2|TRBV18|NA
TGTGCCAGCTCACCACCGGGAAACTATGGCTACACCTTC
CASSPPGNYGYTF
>NA|TRBJ1-1|TRBV7-2|NA
TGTGCCAGCAGCCCTCGACAGAAAATGAACACTGAAGCTTTCTTT
CASSPRQKMNTEAFF
>NA|TRBJ2-3|TRBV29-1|NA
TGCAGCGTTAACAGCGTAAGCACAGATACGCAGTATTTT
CSVNSVSTDTQYF
>few|TRBJ2-7|TRBV5-6|TRBD1
TGTGCCAGCAGAAACCGGGACAGGGGCTACGAGCAGTACTTC
CASRNRDRGYEQYF
>NA|TRBJ2-3|TRBV9|TRBD2
TGTGCCAGCAGCGTAGCTTCAGCGGGAGGGACAGATACGCAGTATTTT
CASSVASAGGTDTQYF
>once|TRBJ1-5|TRBV7-3|NA
TGTGCCAGCAGCACCCGGGGGATTAGCAATCAGCCCCAGCATTTT
CASSTRGISNQPQHF
>NA|TRBJ1-5|TRBV19|NA
TGTGCCAGTAGTGATAGCAATCAGCCCCAGCATTTT
CASSDSNQPQHF
>NA|TRBJ2-7|TRBV5-6|NA
TGTGCCAGCAGCTCGAAGACCGTTTTGGACTACGAGCAGTACTTC
CASSSKTVLDYEQYF
>NA|TRBJ2-7|TRBV7-2|NA
TGTGCCAGCACTCCGGGCGGGCCCAGCTCCTACGAGCAGTACTTC
CASTPGGPSSYEQYF
>NA|TRBJ2-7|TRBV12-3/TRBV12-4|NA
TGTGCCAGCAGTCCCATGCAGGCCTTCTCCTACGAGCAGTACTTC
CASSPMQAFSYEQYF
>NA|TRBJ2-7|TRBV6-5|NA
TGTGCCAGCAGGGACTACAGGGGTCCCTACGAGCAGTACTTC
CASRDYRGPYEQYF
>NA|TRBJ2-3|TRBV6-2/TRBV6-3|NA
TGTGCCAGCAGCCGCCGAGAGATAGGCACAGATACGCAGTATTTT
CASSRREIGTDTQYF
>once|TRBJ1-6|TRBV12-3/TRBV12-4|NA
TGTGCCAGCAGTTTCAAGGATTCACCCCTCCACTTT
CASSFKDSPLHF
>many|TRBJ2-5|TRBV27|NA
TGTGCCAGCAGTTTATCCTGGGTGAATCTCGACACCCAGTACTTC
CASSLSWVNLDTQYF
>NA|TRBJ1-1|TRBV18|NA
TGTGCCAGCTCACCCTACCTTGGTGGGAACACTGAAGCTTTCTTT
CASSPYLGGNTEAFF
>few|TRBJ2-2|TRBV24-1|NA
TGTGCCACCAGTGATCCGACTCTAGCGAACACCGGGGAGCTGTTTTTT
CATSDPTLANTGELFF
>few|TRBJ1-1|TRBV14|NA
TGTGCCAGCAGCCAAGGTCCGGGTCCAGTCATGAACACTGAAGCTTTCTTT
CASSQGPGPVMNTEAFF
>NA|TRBJ2-7|TRBV6-1|NA
TGTGCCAGCAAGGCCCGAAACTACGAGCAGTACTTC
CASKARNYEQYF
>few|TRBJ2-1|TRBV28|TRBD2
TGTGCCAGCAGCCAGGGGGGGCTAGCGGGAGAAGAGCAGTTCTTC
CASSQGGLAGEEQFF
>NA|TRBJ1-6|TRBV6-5|NA
TGTGCCAGCAGTTACCTCGACAGCTCCTATAATTCACCCCTCCACTTT
CASSYLDSSYNSPLHF
>few|TRBJ2-1|TRBV5-1|NA
TGCGCCAGCAGCGTACAGGTGTTCTCCTACAATGAGCAGTTCTTC
CASSVQVFSYNEQFF
>NA|TRBJ2-1|TRBV5-6|TRBD2
TGTGCCAGCGGAAGGACTAGCGGTTTACAAGGCGAGCAGTTCTTC
CASGRTSGLQGEQFF